The 8 T cell receptor beta chains given below trace back to one sample, sequenced in a study of shared clonotypes between healthy human individuals. TCRdb's table, derived via immunoSEQ multiplex PCR, lists solely in-frame clones and lacks some. The data contain over a million clones, around 82% of them seen just once; the ten biggest clones take up roughly 0.56%. Sequenced material: memory CD4+ T cells from PBMCs. Specified subset: CD45RA-negative fraction. The receptors here all came from a man between 18 and 35 years old in good health. Some clones in this sample may be carry-over from other donors' samples.

Ten or more counts support this clone. The chain recombines TRBV6-5 with TRBJ2-3; possibly TRBD2 for D (6 bases). The germline CDR1 and CDR2 sequences are MNHEY and SVGAGI. The CDR3 runs to 13 residues. Trimming stripped 6 bases from V and 2 bases from J, with 9 bases between. Here the CDR3 reads CASRGGNTDTQYF. The DNA of the CDR3 is TGTGCCAGCAGGGGGGGAAACACAGATACGCAGTATTTT.

The chain joins TRBV28 to TRBJ2-4; D may be TRBD2 (5 bases). The CDR3 has 15 amino acids. The germline V and J ends were trimmed by 2 bases and 1 base, with 9 bases remaining between them. Germline V gives CDR1 MDHEN, CDR2 SYDVKM. The CDR3 reads CASSLRRGAKNIQYF. The CDR3 region has the DNA TGTGCCAGCAGTTTAAGGAGAGGGGCCAAAAACATTCAGTACTTC. Combining the CDR3 with reference TRBV28 and TRBJ2-4 gives the whole variable domain DVKVTQSSRYLVKRTGEKVFLECVQDMDHENMFWYRQDPGLGLRLIYFSYDVKMKEKGDIPEGYSVSREKKERFSLILESASTNQTSMYLCASSLRRGAKNIQYFGAGTRLSVL.

The chain combines TRBV7-9 with TRBJ2-1, with TRBD2 matching 8 bases. V lost 0 bases to trimming and J lost 14 bases; unmatched junction nucleotides: 6. CDR1 is SEHNR, CDR2 FQNEAQ, per germline (reference sequence). The CDR3 spans 13 residues. The CDR3 protein is CASSLAVGTSKFF. CDR3 in DNA: TGTGCCAGCAGCTTAGCGGTCGGGACTAGTAAGTTCTTC.

The chain carries TRBV7-9 and TRBJ2-2; D gene uncertain. The CDR3 contains 14 residues. Looked up from germline, CDR1 is SEHNR and CDR2 is FQNEAQ (reference sequence). The V and J ends lost 0 bases and 6 bases respectively, with 8 bases between them. The chain's CDR3 is CASSLARGAGELFF. As DNA, the CDR3 is TGTGCCAGCAGCTTAGCGCGTGGAGCCGGGGAGCTGTTTTTT.

About this clone itself: The same CDR3 is also encoded by other DNA sequences in this sample. The chain recombines TRBV5-4 with TRBJ2-5, with D possibly being TRBD2 (6 bases). From germline, CDR1 is SGHNT and CDR2 YYREEE (reference sequence). Trimming took off 0 bases at V and 2 bases at J, with 8 bases between the two ends. The CDR3 has 14 amino acids. The CDR3 here is CASSLAGVQETQYF. CDR3 sequence (DNA): TGTGCCAGCAGCTTGGCGGGGGTACAAGAGACCCAGTACTTC.

The genes are TRBV2 and TRBJ2-7, with TRBD2 matching 10 bases. This CDR3 is built from 13 residues. From germline, CDR1 is SNHLY and CDR2 FYNNEI. J gave up 6 bases and V 2 bases, and 1 base lay outside the gene matches. CDR3 residues: CASSERLAGEQYF. CDR3 nucleotide sequence: TGTGCCAGCAGTGAACGACTAGCGGGCGAGCAGTACTTC.

On this clone itself: The sample holds other DNA sequences that translate to the same CDR3. This chain joins TRBV4-3 and TRBJ2-1, with D perhaps TRBD2 (6 bases). With 0 bases removed from V and 6 bases from J, the gap between germline ends came to 9 bases. CDR3 length equals 14 residues. The germline V gene encodes CDR1 LGHNA and CDR2 YSLEER. The CDR3 bases are TGCGCCAGCAGCCAAGAGGTCGGGAGCAATGAGCAGTTCTTC. Protein product: CASSQEVGSNEQFF.

This clone has a single count. The CDR3 sequence: CASSETSGKKTQYF. For the CDR3, the DNA is TGTGCCAGCAGTGAGACTAGCGGGAAAAAGACCCAGTACTTC. The gene calls are TRBV6-6 and TRBJ2-5; the match to TRBD2 covers 11 bases. The V gene end was trimmed by 5 bases and the J gene end by 6 bases; junction bases not matched to a gene: 5. Germline V gene lookup returns CDR1 MNHNY and CDR2 SVGAGI (reference sequence). The CDR3 has 14 amino acids.